These 21 T cell receptor beta chains were all obtained from the same sample, sequenced in a study of Ad26.COV2.S vaccination and SARS-CoV-2 variants. Stated treatment: 15 to 20 received Ad26.COV2.S at low or high dose, single or two shots; about 5 received placebo; per-sample allocation not given. Sampling was performed 63 days after the first vaccine or placebo injection. Some clones are missing from TCRdb's copy, which holds only in-frame ones; the method was immunoSEQ multiplex PCR. The sample holds 300,000 to 400,000 clones, around 87% seen once. The sample was peripheral blood, taken in a trial of Ad26.COV2.S vaccine versus placebo. These receptors came from a person between 18 and 60 years old who received the Ad26.COV2.S COVID-19 vaccine or a placebo.

This chain links TRBV2 with TRBJ1-4; D call uncertain. Germline CDR1 SNHLY, CDR2 FYNNEI. The CDR3 sequence is 12 residues long. V was pared by 2 bases and J by 8 bases, with 6 bases between. Here the CDR3 reads CASSEKTEKLFF. CDR3 DNA sequence: TGTGCCAGCAGTGAAAAAACAGAAAAACTGTTTTTT.

The rearrangement uses TRBV5-1 and TRBJ2-2, with 9 nucleotides matching TRBD2. This CDR3 is built from 16 residues. V trimming: 0 bases; J trimming: 4 bases; junction bases outside the gene matches: 4. CDR1 and CDR2 (germline): SGHRS, YFSETQ. The CDR3 protein is CASSLVAGGITGELFF. The DNA of the CDR3 is TGCGCCAGCAGCTTGGTTGCGGGGGGGATCACCGGGGAGCTGTTTTTT. Variable domain in full (rest from reference TRBV5-1 and TRBJ2-2): KAGVTQTPRYLIKTRGQQVTLSCSPISGHRSVSWYQQTPGQGLQFLFEYFSETQRNKGNFPGRFSGRQFSNSRSEMNVSTLELGDSALYLCASSLVAGGITGELFFGEGSRLTVL.

V is TRBV6-2 or TRBV6-3 and J is TRBJ2-2, with D perhaps assigned TRBD1 or TRBD2 (5 bases each). The V end was cut by 4 bases, the J end by 5 bases, with 14 bases between. Germline loops: CDR1 MNHEY, CDR2 SVGEGT. CDR3 length equals 15 residues. The CDR3 DNA is TGTGCCAGCAGTTCCTGGGACGGGCGTACCGGGGAGCTGTTTTTT. This codes for CASSSWDGRTGELFF.

This sequence joins TRBV28 and TRBJ2-5, with TRBD2 matching over 11 bases. Germline CDR1 reads MDHEN; CDR2 reads SYDVKM. The CDR3 covers 18 residues. Trimming took 3 bases from V and 0 from J; bases not matched to a gene: 9. For the CDR3, the DNA is TGTGCCAGCAGTTTTCCGACTAGCGGGACTCTGTACCAAGAGACCCAGTACTTC. Protein sequence: CASSFPTSGTLYQETQYF.

For the CDR3, the DNA is TGTGCCAGCAGCACAGGGTCTTTGACCTACGAGCAGTACTTC. Protein product: CASSTGSLTYEQYF. The J gene is TRBJ2-7, the V gene TRBV5-4; a weak D match, TRBD1 (6 bases). CDR1 is SGHNT and CDR2 is YYREEE in the germline V gene (reference sequence). V dropped 4 bases and J dropped 2 bases, with 13 bases sitting between them. The CDR3 has 14 residues.

This chain connects TRBV19 to TRBJ2-1; weak D call: TRBD1 (6 bases). This CDR3 has 14 residues. CDR1 is LNHDA, CDR2 SQIVND, per germline (reference sequence). V dropped 9 bases and J dropped 5 bases, with 17 bases sitting between them. CDR3 protein: CASTGLGLDNEQFF. The DNA for the CDR3 is TGTGCCAGCACAGGGTTGGGGTTGGACAATGAGCAGTTCTTC.

The CDR3 nucleotides read TGTGCCAGTAGTATAGAGGGACAGGGGGAGACCCAGTACTTC. It specifies CASSIEGQGETQYF. The V call is TRBV19, the J call TRBJ2-5; TRBD1 aligns across 10 bases. Germline V gives CDR1 LNHDA, CDR2 SQIVND (reference sequence). This CDR3 is 14 amino acids long. The junction had 0 bases not matched to a gene; V was cut back by 0 bases and J by 5 bases. Full variable domain (outside the CDR3, taken from reference TRBV19 and TRBJ2-5): DGGITQSPKYLFRKEGQNVTLSCEQNLNHDAMYWYRQDPGQGLRLIYYSQIVNDFQKGDIAEGYSVSREKKESFPLTVTSAQKNPTAFYLCASSIEGQGETQYFGPGTRLLVL.

The chain uses TRBV5-1 and TRBJ1-3, with D unresolved. The CDR3 extends over 15 amino acids. From germline, CDR1 is SGHRS and CDR2 YFSETQ. V lost 4 bases and J lost 3, with 14 bases in between. This CDR3 is CASSPSGTFGNTIYF. The CDR3 DNA follows: TGCGCCAGCAGCCCCTCTGGCACTTTTGGAAACACCATATATTTT.

The V call is TRBV4-1, the J call TRBJ1-1; 10 nucleotides match TRBD1. From germline, CDR1 is MGHRA and CDR2 YSYEKL. The CDR3 is 16 amino acids. The junction had 5 bases not matched to a gene; V was cut back by 3 bases and J by 1 base. The CDR3 DNA follows: TGCGCCAGCAGCCACCGGGACAGGGGAGCGAACACTGAAGCTTTCTTT. Protein: CASSHRDRGANTEAFF.

V and J are TRBV4-3 and TRBJ2-4; D remains ambiguous. The CDR3 spans 17 residues. V shed 0 bases and J shed 8 bases, with 20 bases lying between them. Germline V lookup: CDR1 LGHNA, CDR2 YSLEER. CDR3 coding DNA: TGCGCCAGCAGCCAAGATGCGCTCGCAGGTGGAATGGACATTCAGTACTTC. It encodes CASSQDALAGGMDIQYF.

As concerns this clone: Compared with germline, one end of the junction differs, possibly owing to a read error. The gene calls are TRBV7-7 and TRBJ1-5; the D gene is possibly TRBD1 (6 bases). Germline V gives CDR1 SSHAT, CDR2 FNYEAQ (reference sequence). The CDR3 has 15 residues. CDR3 nucleotide sequence: TGTGCTAGCAGCTTACAGGGCGGATACTATCAGCCCCAGCATTTT. It specifies CASSLQGGYYQPQHF.

CDR3 loop: CASSQENGYNSPLHF. CDR3 coding DNA: TGTGCCAGCAGCCAAGAAAACGGATATAATTCACCCCTCCACTTT. The V gene is TRBV3-1 (or the pseudogene TRBV3-2), the J gene TRBJ1-6; D gene ambiguous. Looked up from germline, CDR1 is LGHDT and CDR2 is YNNKEL (reference sequence). The CDR3 contains 15 residues. Trimming pared 0 bases from V and 4 bases from J, leaving 7 bases between.

The V and J genes are TRBV11-1 and TRBJ1-3; D perhaps matches TRBD1 (5 bases). The CDR3 sequence is 14 residues long. Germline CDR1 is SGHAT and CDR2 is FQDESV (reference sequence). Trimming took 2 bases from V and 4 from J, leaving 9 bases between them. The CDR3 here is CASSLRQPGNTIYF. DNA for the CDR3: TGTGCCAGCAGCTTAAGACAGCCAGGAAACACCATATATTTT.

The chain is built from TRBV29-1 and TRBJ2-5; 11 positions match TRBD1. The CDR3 is 13 residues long. Germline assignment: CDR1 SQVTM and CDR2 ANQGSEA. With 7 bases clipped from V and 5 bases from J, the junction kept 6 bases outside the gene matches. The CDR3 region has the DNA TGCAGCGGTGAGGGACAGGGGGGGGAGACCCAGTACTTC. Its protein is CSGEGQGGETQYF.

This clone appeared a few times. This chain joins TRBV4-1 and TRBJ1-6; D call uncertain. Trimming shortened V by 4 bases and J by 7 bases, and 14 bases separated the two germline ends. Germline CDR1 MGHRA, CDR2 YSYEKL. This CDR3 comprises 15 residues. The CDR3 bases are TGCGCCAGCAGCCTCTCTTTGGCCACAAATTCACCCCTCCACTTT. Translating it yields CASSLSLATNSPLHF.

This chain joins TRBV6-5 and TRBJ2-3; D remains unclear. The CDR3 sequence is 16 residues long. The V and J ends lost 4 bases and 2 bases respectively, with 16 bases between them. The germline V gene encodes CDR1 MNHEY and CDR2 SVGAGI. For the CDR3, the DNA is TGTGCCAGCAGTTTCCTCGTGGATCCTCCCACAGATACGCAGTATTTT. Its protein is CASSFLVDPPTDTQYF.

The gene calls are TRBV7-9 and TRBJ1-6; D ambiguous. Germline CDR1 and CDR2: SEHNR and FQNEAQ (reference sequence). Trimming left V 5 bases short and J 8 bases short, with 13 bases between. There are 14 residues in the CDR3. The CDR3, as DNA: TGTGCCAGCAGCCCAGTGGGGATTTATTCACCCCTCCACTTT. Its protein is CASSPVGIYSPLHF.

On this clone itself: A read error may account for a junction end that differs from germline. This chain joins TRBV7-7 and TRBJ2-2; 11 bases line up with TRBD1. CDR1 is SSHAT, CDR2 FNYEAQ, per germline (reference sequence). This CDR3 is 16 amino acids long. The CDR3 here is CASSVLDRGRTGELFF. CDR3 DNA sequence: TGTGCTAGCAGCGTCCTGGACAGGGGGCGAACCGGGGAGCTGTTTTTT.

The chain carries TRBV18 and TRBJ1-2; D call uncertain. The germline CDR1 and CDR2 sequences are KGHSH and LQKENI. The CDR3 loop spans 13 amino acids. The V and J ends lost 2 bases and 3 bases respectively, with 7 bases between them. CDR3 amino acids: CASSPSTYYGYTF. DNA of the CDR3: TGTGCCAGCTCACCATCGACTTACTATGGCTACACCTTC. The whole variable domain, filled in from reference TRBV18 and TRBJ1-2, reads NAGVMQNPRHLVRRRGQEARLRCSPMKGHSHVYWYRQLPEEGLKFMVYLQKENIIDESGMPKERFSAEFPKEGPSILRIQQVVRGDSAAYFCASSPSTYYGYTFGSGTRLTVV.

The rearrangement joins TRBV11-2 to TRBJ2-7; D may be TRBD1 (6 bases). Germline V gene data show CDR1 as SGHAT and CDR2 as FQNNGV. CDR3 length: 15 amino acids. Trimming took 3 bases from V and 4 from J, leaving 16 bases between them. The CDR3 loop is CASSLEPGHRYEQYF. The DNA for the CDR3 is TGTGCCAGCAGCTTGGAACCGGGACATAGATACGAGCAGTACTTC.

CDR3 sequence (DNA): TGTGCCAGCAGCCAAGGTCTAGCGGGGGGATATACGCAGTATTTT. This sequence encodes CASSQGLAGGYTQYF. The gene calls are TRBV3-1 (or the pseudogene TRBV3-2) and TRBJ2-3; 11 bases are shared with TRBD2. The germline V gene encodes CDR1 LGHDT and CDR2 YNNKEL (reference sequence). There are 15 residues in the CDR3. The junction had 4 bases not matched to a gene; V was cut back by 1 base and J by 7 bases.